This entry lists 21 T cell receptor beta chains sequenced from one sample in a study of blood T cell repertoires in COVID-19. The assay was immunoSEQ multiplex PCR, and TCRdb's table has in-frame clones only and misses some. The sample lists 200,000 or so clones, about nine tenths occurring once. Source material: peripheral blood. The receptor source for this set is a woman in her sixties or seventies with acute or convalescent COVID-19.

This chain uses TRBV7-2 with TRBJ2-1, with 15 bases lining up with TRBD2. This CDR3 region has 17 residues. Trimming cost V 4 bases and J 12 bases; bases outside gene matches: 13. Looked up from germline, CDR1 is SGHTA and CDR2 is FQGNSA. The CDR3 region is CASSSPGLAGGKSVQFF. The CDR3 nucleotides read TGTGCCAGCAGCTCCCCGGGACTAGCGGGGGGCAAATCCGTGCAGTTCTTC.

The chain links TRBV5-1 to TRBJ1-1; D call uncertain. V gave up 4 bases and J gave up 4 bases, with 14 bases separating them. CDR3 length equals 14 residues. CDR1 is SGHRS and CDR2 is YFSETQ in the germline V gene. The CDR3 protein is CASSARPGGTEAFF. DNA of the CDR3: TGCGCCAGCAGCGCCCGGCCGGGTGGCACTGAAGCTTTCTTT.

This chain links TRBV5-3 with TRBJ2-3; D possibly corresponds to TRBD2 (6 bases). TRBV5-3 is classed as an ORF, of uncertain function. Trimming took 5 bases from V and 7 from J, leaving 26 bases between them. This CDR3 has 17 amino acids. This CDR3 is CARRRLDRDSECHTQYF. Written as DNA, the CDR3 is TGTGCCAGAAGGAGATTAGATCGGGACTCCGAGTGTCATACGCAGTATTTT.

A few counts support this clone. The V call is TRBV4-2, the J call TRBJ2-5, with a tentative D call TRBD2 (6 bases). The V gene lost 0 bases and the J gene lost 5 bases, with 16 bases spanning the gap. CDR1 LGHNA and CDR2 YNFKEQ come from the germline V gene. The CDR3 has 16 residues. CDR3: CASSQEGSTRPETQYF. The CDR3 DNA reads TGTGCCAGCAGCCAAGAAGGGTCGACTAGACCCGAGACCCAGTACTTC.

The chain is built from TRBV11-2 and TRBJ2-6, with unresolved D. Germline lookup yields CDR1 SGHAT and CDR2 FQNNGV. CDR3 length: 17 residues. The germline V and J ends were trimmed by 4 bases and 0 bases, with 13 bases remaining between them. CDR3 amino acids: CASSSSRDASGANVLTF. In DNA form, the CDR3 reads TGTGCCAGCAGCTCATCCCGAGATGCCTCTGGGGCCAACGTCCTGACTTTC. The whole variable domain, filled in from reference TRBV11-2 and TRBJ2-6, reads EAGVAQSPRYKIIEKRQSVAFWCNPISGHATLYWYQQILGQGPKLLIQFQNNGVVDDSQLPKDRFSAERLKGVDSTLKIQPAKLEDSAVYLCASSSSRDASGANVLTFGAGSRLTVL.

The chain joins TRBV5-1 to TRBJ2-5; a possible D gene is TRBD2 (6 bases). CDR3 length: 17 amino acids. The V and J ends lost 0 bases and 2 bases respectively, with 17 bases between them. The germline gives CDR1 SGHRS, CDR2 YFSETQ. The CDR3 loop is CASSLATGLGGQETQYF. As DNA, the CDR3 is TGCGCCAGCAGCTTGGCTACGGGTCTGGGGGGACAAGAGACCCAGTACTTC.

The genes are TRBV3-1 (or the pseudogene TRBV3-2) and TRBJ1-6; 9 bases agree with TRBD1. This CDR3 has 15 residues. CDR1 is LGHDT, CDR2 YNNKEL, per germline (reference sequence). Trimming took 1 base from V and 9 from J; bases not matched to a gene: 4. CDR3 amino acids: CASSQARDRASPLHF. The CDR3 region has the DNA TGTGCCAGCAGCCAAGCAAGGGACAGGGCTTCACCCCTCCACTTT.

This rearrangement joins TRBV9 to TRBJ2-1; the D gene is possibly TRBD2 (6 bases). V was shortened by 2 bases and J by 8 bases, with 17 bases between the two germline ends. This CDR3 has 15 amino acids. The germline gives CDR1 SGDLS, CDR2 YYNGEE. The DNA for the CDR3 is TGTGCCAGCAGCGTTCGGGAGATGGACTTCCATGAGCAGTTCTTC. As protein: CASSVREMDFHEQFF.

The rearrangement uses TRBV19 and TRBJ2-3; TRBD2 agrees at 15 bases. With V trimmed by 3 bases and J by 6 bases, 13 bases remained unmatched. Looked up from germline, CDR1 is LNHDA and CDR2 is SQIVND (reference sequence). CDR3 length: 19 amino acids. The CDR3 sequence: CASSIGLAGGRRAPDTQYF. The DNA of the CDR3 is TGTGCCAGTAGTATCGGACTAGCGGGAGGGCGAAGGGCCCCCGATACGCAGTATTTT.

V usage is TRBV5-1 and J usage is TRBJ2-5; 11 positions match TRBD2. V shed 2 bases, J shed 4 bases, and the junction held 4 bases outside the gene matches. The CDR3 runs 15 residues. Germline lookup yields CDR1 SGHRS and CDR2 YFSETQ. Here the CDR3 reads CASSFSLAGGETQYF. The CDR3 nucleotides read TGCGCCAGCAGCTTTTCCCTAGCGGGAGGAGAGACCCAGTACTTC.

The chain links TRBV5-4 to TRBJ2-7; TRBD2 matches at 7 bases. Trimming cost V 1 base and J 4 bases; bases outside gene matches: 2. Germline V lookup: CDR1 SGHNT, CDR2 YYREEE (reference sequence). This CDR3 is 13 amino acids long. The CDR3 nucleotides are TGTGCCAGCAGCTTGACCGGGGGGTACGAGCAGTACTTC. Translated: CASSLTGGYEQYF.

V usage is TRBV14 and J usage is TRBJ1-1, with a weak D call TRBD1 (6 bases). The germline V gene encodes CDR1 SGHDN and CDR2 FVKESK. There are 14 residues in the CDR3. V lost 6 bases and J lost 1, with 12 bases in between. CDR3 nucleotide sequence: TGTGCCAGCAGACTCACAGGGCGGAACACTGAAGCTTTCTTT. This codes for CASRLTGRNTEAFF.

The rearrangement uses TRBV7-2 and TRBJ2-7; 11 bases agree with TRBD1. The V segment lost 0 bases and the J segment 3 bases; nucleotides outside the gene matches: 1. Germline V gene data show CDR1 as SGHTA and CDR2 as FQGNSA. This CDR3 is built from 15 residues. CDR3 coding DNA: TGTGCCAGCAGCTTAGCTGGGACAGGGGGCTACGAGCAGTACTTC. This gives the protein CASSLAGTGGYEQYF.

The chain couples TRBV19 to TRBJ2-2; the match to TRBD2 covers 11 bases. This CDR3 region has 16 residues. V was pared by 3 bases and J by 4 bases, with 4 bases of the junction left unmatched. Germline V gene sequence: CDR1 LNHDA, CDR2 SQIVND (reference sequence). CDR3 bases: TGTGCCAGTAGTATGCGACTAGCGGGACCCACCGGGGAGCTGTTTTTT. This translates into CASSMRLAGPTGELFF.

The V gene is TRBV6-5, the J gene TRBJ2-7; a possible D gene is TRBD2 (5 bases). The V and J ends lost 6 bases and 3 bases respectively, with 15 bases between them. The CDR3 runs to 14 residues. Germline V gives CDR1 MNHEY, CDR2 SVGAGI. In DNA form, the CDR3 reads TGTGCCAGCAGGGAGGACTGGGGATTCTACGAGCAGTACTTC. It translates to CASREDWGFYEQYF.

This chain uses TRBV18 with TRBJ1-3; D remains unclear. The CDR3 contains 14 residues. V shed 2 bases and J shed 2 bases, with 7 bases lying between them. The germline gives CDR1 KGHSH, CDR2 LQKENI. The CDR3 DNA reads TGTGCCAGCTCACCAGGCTTTCCTGGAAACACCATATATTTT. Translating it yields CASSPGFPGNTIYF.

CDR3 sequence (DNA): TGCGCCAGCGGAGGCTCTGGAAACACCATATATTTT. Amino acids: CASGGSGNTIYF. J is TRBJ1-3 and V is TRBV5-1; D is unclear. The CDR3 contains 12 residues. Germline V lookup: CDR1 SGHRS, CDR2 YFSETQ. Trimming removed 7 bases at V and 0 bases at J, with 5 bases between.

The rearrangement uses TRBV5-3 and TRBJ1-2, with D unresolved. TRBV5-3 is labeled an ORF, and its function is uncertain. This CDR3 has 13 amino acids. The V gene lost 1 base and the J gene lost 8 bases, with 12 bases spanning the gap. CDR3 loop: CARSLFGLLGYTF. The CDR3 DNA reads TGTGCCAGAAGCTTGTTTGGGCTTTTGGGCTACACCTTC.

The chain links TRBV4-2 to TRBJ1-1; the D gene is possibly TRBD1 (5 bases). In germline, CDR1 is LGHNA, CDR2 YNFKEQ. V was clipped by 0 bases and J by 4 bases, with 18 bases between them. The CDR3 extends over 17 amino acids. In DNA form, the CDR3 reads TGTGCCAGCAGCCAAGATAGACCCCAATCGGGGGGCACTGAAGCTTTCTTT. Encoded protein: CASSQDRPQSGGTEAFF.

This chain links TRBV7-2 with TRBJ1-4, with TRBD1 as a possible D gene (5 bases). The V end was cut by 2 bases, the J end by 7 bases, with 8 bases between. CDR3 size: 13 residues. The V gene's germline CDR1 is SGHTA and CDR2 FQGNSA. This CDR3 reads CASSLIRGEKLFF. In DNA form, the CDR3 reads TGTGCCAGCAGCTTAATTAGGGGTGAAAAACTGTTTTTT.

This clone showed up just a few times. This chain joins TRBV28 and TRBJ1-6; 8 bases fit TRBD1. CDR3 length: 17 amino acids. The V and J ends lost 5 bases and 3 bases, in that order; junction bases with no gene match: 9. Germline loops: CDR1 MDHEN, CDR2 SYDVKM. The CDR3 sequence: CASSPRHGTGYNSPLHF. The CDR3 DNA sequence: TGTGCCAGCAGTCCACGGCATGGGACAGGCTATAATTCACCCCTCCACTTT.